The 8 T cell receptor beta chains listed next were all sequenced from one sample in a study of T cell clonotyping in hematopoietic cell transplantation. Assay: immunoSEQ multiplex PCR; the TCRdb copy retains only in-frame clones and omits some. The table shows 15,000 to 20,000 clones, with approximately 83% occurring only once. The sample consisted of peripheral blood mononuclear cells. The receptors stem from a woman in her 40s in good health. Some clones in this sample may be carry-over from other donors' samples.

Concerning this clone itself: The junction differs from germline at one of its ends, possibly a read error. This chain links TRBV7-7 with TRBJ2-5, with 14 bases matching TRBD2. This CDR3 spans 17 amino acids. Germline loops: CDR1 SSHAT, CDR2 FNYEAQ (reference sequence). The CDR3 nucleotides are TGTGCTAGCAGCCCTGGTGGGACTAGCGGGAGATTAGAGACCCAGTACTTC. The encoded protein is CASSPGGTSGRLETQYF.

J is TRBJ1-3 and V is TRBV30, with 7 bases matching TRBD1. The germline V gene encodes CDR1 GTSNPN and CDR2 SVGIG (reference sequence). The length of the CDR3 is 13 residues. V lost 5 bases, J lost 4 bases, and 5 bases stayed unmatched. The CDR3 here is CAWETGSGNTIYF. CDR3 coding DNA: TGTGCCTGGGAGACAGGGTCAGGAAACACCATATATTTT.

The rearrangement uses TRBV2 and TRBJ1-5; D is ambiguous. CDR3 length equals 13 residues. Germline lookup yields CDR1 SNHLY and CDR2 FYNNEI. V lost 7 bases and J 4 bases, leaving 11 bases between the germline ends. The CDR3 sequence is CASNGWGNQPQHF. The CDR3 DNA reads TGTGCCAGCAATGGTTGGGGAAATCAGCCCCAGCATTTT.

The CDR3 bases are TGTGCCAGCAGTCCGACAGTTAACTATGGCTACACCTTC. The encoded protein is CASSPTVNYGYTF. The chain employs TRBV28 and TRBJ1-2; a weak D match, TRBD1 (5 bases). This CDR3 is 13 amino acids long. V was pared by 5 bases and J by 1 base, with 8 bases between. CDR1 and CDR2 from the germline V gene are MDHEN and SYDVKM.

The rearrangement joins TRBV29-1 to TRBJ2-7; tentative D call: TRBD1 (6 bases). In germline, CDR1 is SQVTM, CDR2 ANQGSEA. CDR3 size: 14 residues. Trimming took off 1 base at V and 4 bases at J, with 14 bases between the two ends. CDR3 sequence: CSVEGKGGLYEQYF. CDR3 nucleotide sequence: TGCAGCGTTGAAGGTAAAGGGGGTCTGTACGAGCAGTACTTC.

The chain employs TRBV28 and TRBJ2-3, with no clear D. Germline values: CDR1 MDHEN, CDR2 SYDVKM. The V end was cut by 3 bases, the J end by 0 bases, with 10 bases between. This CDR3 has 15 amino acids. The CDR3, as DNA: TGTGCCAGCAGTTTCCCAGGACCTAGCACAGATACGCAGTATTTT. Translated: CASSFPGPSTDTQYF. The variable domain in full, completed from reference TRBV28 and TRBJ2-3, reads DVKVTQSSRYLVKRTGEKVFLECVQDMDHENMFWYRQDPGLGLRLIYFSYDVKMKEKGDIPEGYSVSREKKERFSLILESASTNQTSMYLCASSFPGPSTDTQYFGPGTRLTVL.

V gene TRBV5-1 combines with J gene TRBJ1-2; D remains unclear. V was clipped by 0 bases and J by 1 base, with 4 bases between them. Germline assignment: CDR1 SGHRS and CDR2 YFSETQ. This CDR3 has 13 residues. The CDR3 here is CASSLGGNYGYTF. The CDR3 region has the DNA TGCGCCAGCAGCTTGGGTGGTAACTATGGCTACACCTTC.

The J gene is TRBJ1-1, the V gene TRBV6-5, with D hard to call. V gave up 4 bases and J gave up 4 bases, with 13 bases separating them. The CDR3 totals 14 residues. In germline, CDR1 is MNHEY, CDR2 SVGAGI. The CDR3 protein is CASSSQARSTEAFF. The CDR3 bases are TGTGCCAGCAGTTCACAAGCCAGGTCCACTGAAGCTTTCTTT.